The 26 T cell receptor beta chains given below trace back to one sample, sequenced in a study of T cells after yellow fever vaccination. Using its own MiXCR run on the 5' RACE reads, TCRdb lists one record per CDR3 protein. This table has about 430,000 distinct CDR3 sequences, 18% appearing once. The material was PBMCs, obtained before the yellow fever booster vaccination. Source of these receptors: a man between 18 and 35 years old who received the YFV17D yellow fever vaccine.

This clonotype has more than one count but fewer than ten. The chain uses TRBV4-3 and TRBJ2-3; a possible D gene is TRBD2 (6 bases). The CDR3 has 16 amino acids. Between the trimmed V and J ends, which lost 0 bases and 0 bases, there was a span of 10 bases. Germline V gene data show CDR1 as LGHNA and CDR2 as YSLEER. For the CDR3, the DNA is TGCGCCAGCAGCCAAGATAGTCGGGGGAGCACAGATACGCAGTATTTT. It codes for CASSQDSRGSTDTQYF.

In this sample, this clonotype turned up a few times. V is TRBV20-1 and J is TRBJ1-3; D gene uncertain. CDR3 size: 14 residues. V dropped 5 bases and J dropped 5 bases, with 16 bases sitting between them. The germline V gene has CDR1 DFQATT and CDR2 SNEGSKA (reference sequence). This CDR3 reads CSAFMPMGRNTIYF. CDR3 DNA sequence: TGCAGTGCTTTCATGCCGATGGGGAGAAACACCATATATTTT.

The chain has TRBV6-5 and TRBJ1-5; 9 positions agree with TRBD1. CDR1 and CDR2 (germline): MNHEY, SVGAGI. The J segment lost 2 bases and the V segment lost 4 bases, leaving 6 bases of the junction unmatched. The CDR3 length is 16 residues. The CDR3 spells CASSSTGGWRNQPQHF. The CDR3 DNA is TGTGCCAGCAGTTCGACAGGGGGTTGGCGCAATCAGCCCCAGCATTTT.

The gene calls are TRBV20-1 and TRBJ2-1, with D perhaps given as TRBD1 or TRBD2 (7 bases each). Germline CDR1 DFQATT, CDR2 SNEGSKA (reference sequence). The CDR3 consists of 17 residues. V dropped 2 bases and J dropped 1 base, with 18 bases sitting between them. The chain's CDR3 is CSARSGQGGTSYNEQFF. In DNA form, the CDR3 reads TGCAGTGCTAGAAGCGGGCAGGGGGGGACGTCCTACAATGAGCAGTTCTTC.

V gene TRBV6-5 combines with J gene TRBJ2-5, with D maybe TRBD1 (6 bases). Germline V gives CDR1 MNHEY, CDR2 SVGAGI. Trimming left V 7 bases short and J 2 bases short, with 17 bases between. The CDR3 loop spans 15 amino acids. CDR3 residues: CASTPTAGAQETQYF. DNA of the CDR3: TGTGCCAGCACTCCCACGGCAGGGGCACAAGAGACCCAGTACTTC.

This clonotype was detected many times. The gene calls are TRBV6-2 or TRBV6-3 and TRBJ2-5, with TRBD1 matching over 8 bases. CDR3 length: 12 amino acids. V dropped 6 bases and J dropped 4; count of bases not matched to a gene: 1. Germline CDR1 and CDR2: MNHEY and SVGEGT. The DNA of the CDR3 is TGTGCCAGCAGCGGGACAGGAGAGACCCAGTACTTC. Its translation: CASSGTGETQYF.

There are a few counts of this clonotype. V is TRBV5-1 and J is TRBJ1-1, with TRBD1 matching over 9 bases. CDR1 and CDR2 from the germline V gene are SGHRS and YFSETQ. The CDR3 spans 14 residues. Unmatched junction bases numbered 7, after V lost 4 bases and J lost 6 bases. The CDR3 coding sequence is TGCGCCAGCAGCCCGACAGGGGGTGTCCCTGAAGCTTTCTTT. This translates into CASSPTGGVPEAFF.

The genes are TRBV4-1 and TRBJ1-5; D uncertain. The length of the CDR3 is 15 residues. V lost 4 bases to trimming and J lost 5 bases, with 15 bases between them. The germline CDR1 and CDR2 sequences are MGHRA and YSYEKL. CDR3: CASSPDPTRDQPQHF. CDR3 bases: TGCGCCAGCAGCCCCGACCCGACCCGGGATCAGCCCCAGCATTTT.

The gene calls are TRBV7-9 and TRBJ2-1; TRBD1 or TRBD2 may be the D gene (5 bases each). The CDR3 consists of 14 residues. Trimming stripped 5 bases from V and 6 bases from J, with 14 bases between. The germline V gene has CDR1 SEHNR and CDR2 FQNEAQ (reference sequence). CDR3 in amino acids: CASSMDLGVNEQFF. The CDR3 DNA reads as TGTGCCAGCAGCATGGACTTAGGGGTCAATGAGCAGTTCTTC.

V and J are TRBV7-9 and TRBJ1-4, with no clear D. This CDR3 spans 15 amino acids. Trimming took off 1 base at V and 8 bases at J, with 14 bases between the two ends. Germline lookup yields CDR1 SEHNR and CDR2 FQNEAQ (reference sequence). The DNA for the CDR3 is TGTGCCAGCAGCTTAGACGGTGGGCTGGAGGAAAAACTGTTTTTT. The encoded protein is CASSLDGGLEEKLFF. The entire variable domain, with the rest obtained from reference TRBV7-9 and TRBJ1-4, is as follows: DTGVSQNPRHKITKRGQNVTFRCDPISEHNRLYWYRQTLGQGPEFLTYFQNEAQLEKSRLLSDRFSAERPKGSFSTLEIQRTEQGDSAMYLCASSLDGGLEEKLFFGSGTQLSVL.

This chain links TRBV7-2 with TRBJ2-5; possibly TRBD2 for D (6 bases). Between the trimmed V and J ends, which lost 5 bases and 7 bases, there was a span of 11 bases. CDR3 length: 12 amino acids. Germline CDR1 SGHTA, CDR2 FQGNSA. Here the CDR3 DNA reads TGTGCCAGCAGCAACCAGGGAGGGACCCAGTACTTC. It translates to CASSNQGGTQYF.

The chain couples TRBV28 to TRBJ1-6; 9 bases match TRBD1. The CDR3 loop spans 17 amino acids. Germline loops: CDR1 MDHEN, CDR2 SYDVKM. With 3 bases clipped from V and 10 bases from J, the junction kept 13 bases outside the gene matches. The CDR3 spells CASSFPGTGLERSPLHF. CDR3 DNA: TGTGCCAGCAGTTTCCCCGGGACAGGGTTAGAGAGGTCACCCCTCCACTTT.

This clonotype was seen more than once but under ten times. This chain links TRBV5-1 with TRBJ2-5; D gene uncertain. V was clipped by 4 bases and J by 1 base, with 11 bases between them. This CDR3 is 14 amino acids long. Germline V lookup: CDR1 SGHRS, CDR2 YFSETQ. CDR3 residues: CASSVRTTQETQYF. CDR3 DNA: TGCGCCAGCAGCGTGCGGACGACCCAAGAGACCCAGTACTTC.

The chain is built from TRBV5-1 and TRBJ1-1, with TRBD1 as a possible D gene (5 bases). With 0 bases removed from V and 1 base from J, the gap between germline ends came to 7 bases. The CDR3 contains 14 residues. The germline CDR1 and CDR2 sequences are SGHRS and YFSETQ. CDR3 region: CASSLVQGNTEAFF. CDR3 coding DNA: TGCGCCAGCAGCTTGGTTCAGGGGAACACTGAAGCTTTCTTT.

The table lists this clonotype with a few counts. The rearrangement joins TRBV5-1 to TRBJ2-2; the match to TRBD2 covers 9 bases. V shed 0 bases and J 8 bases; nucleotides not matched to a gene: 8. The CDR3 is 16 amino acids. CDR1 is SGHRS and CDR2 is YFSETQ in the germline V gene. For the CDR3, the DNA is TGCGCCAGCAGCTTGGCCCCTAGCGGGGCGCCGGGGGAGCTGTTTTTT. It encodes CASSLAPSGAPGELFF.

This clonotype showed up just a few times. The rearrangement uses TRBV20-1 and TRBJ1-4, with 9 nucleotides matching TRBD1. V was pared by 6 bases and J by 6 bases, with 5 bases of the junction left unmatched. In germline, CDR1 is DFQATT, CDR2 SNEGSKA (reference sequence). CDR3 length: 13 residues. The CDR3 loop is CSAPGQGHEKLFF. CDR3 DNA sequence: TGCAGTGCACCGGGACAGGGACATGAAAAACTGTTTTTT.

This chain uses TRBV12-3 or TRBV12-4 with TRBJ1-1, with no clear D. This CDR3 is built from 14 residues. V was cut by 6 bases and J by 5 bases, with 16 bases left in between. CDR3 DNA: TGTGCCAGCAGCCCCCCGAGGGCTCGAACTGAAGCTTTCTTT. Protein sequence: CASSPPRARTEAFF.

This clonotype was picked up a small number of times. The chain uses TRBV5-5 and TRBJ2-1, with D maybe TRBD2 (5 bases). CDR1 SGHKS and CDR2 YYEKEE come from the germline V gene (reference sequence). Between the trimmed V and J ends, which lost 2 bases and 8 bases, there was a span of 8 bases. The CDR3 spans 12 residues. In DNA form, the CDR3 reads TGTGCCAGCAGCTTCGGCGGGCATGAGCAGTTCTTC. It codes for CASSFGGHEQFF.

This clonotype appeared a few times. This chain links TRBV5-1 with TRBJ2-3; the D gene is possibly TRBD2 (5 bases). Per germline, CDR1 SGHRS and CDR2 YFSETQ. This CDR3 region has 16 residues. The V end was cut by 0 bases, the J end by 4 bases, with 15 bases between. CDR3 in DNA: TGCGCCAGCAGCTTGGGTATGGGGAATAGCGCAGATACGCAGTATTTT. As protein: CASSLGMGNSADTQYF.

This clonotype was detected only a few times. The V and J genes are TRBV6-1 and TRBJ2-4; TRBD1 matches 10 bases. Germline CDR1 and CDR2: MNHNS and SASEGT. This CDR3 region has 14 residues. J lost 2 bases, V lost 6 bases, and 1 base had no gene match. For the CDR3, the DNA is TGTGCCAGCAGGGGACAGGGGACCAAAAACATTCAGTACTTC. It specifies CASRGQGTKNIQYF.

The CDR3 protein is CSARETLTGRETQYF. In DNA, the CDR3 is TGCAGTGCTAGGGAAACTTTAACAGGGAGAGAGACCCAGTACTTC. The rearrangement links TRBV20-1 to TRBJ2-5; tentatively, D is TRBD1 (6 bases). The germline CDR1 and CDR2 sequences are DFQATT and SNEGSKA (reference sequence). The ends were cut back, 3 bases at V and 4 bases at J, with 18 bases in the middle. This CDR3 region has 15 residues.

The table lists this clonotype with a few counts. The chain links TRBV12-3 or TRBV12-4 to TRBJ2-1; the D is unclear. The CDR3 consists of 14 residues. Deletions cut 5 bases from V and 6 bases from J, with 14 bases between. In DNA, the CDR3 is TGTGCCAGCAGTAGTTCCGACCCGGCCAATGAGCAGTTCTTC. Translation gives CASSSSDPANEQFF.

This clonotype was seen only a few times. J is TRBJ2-3 and V is TRBV15; 8 positions match TRBD1. The CDR3 has 15 residues. Trimming took 2 bases from V and 7 from J; bases not matched to a gene: 8. CDR1 and CDR2 from the germline V gene are LNHNV and YYDKDF (reference sequence). The CDR3 DNA sequence: TGTGCCACCAGCAGATTGGGACAGGCGGACCATACGCAGTATTTT. This encodes CATSRLGQADHTQYF.

This clonotype showed up just a few times. The V and J genes are TRBV20-1 and TRBJ2-1; 9 bases match TRBD2. The CDR3 contains 15 residues. J lost 4 bases, V lost 0 bases, and 4 bases had no gene match. The germline gives CDR1 DFQATT, CDR2 SNEGSKA (reference sequence). CDR3 sequence: CSARERRGGYNEQFF. The CDR3 bases are TGCAGTGCTAGAGAACGGCGGGGGGGATACAATGAGCAGTTCTTC.

The chain joins TRBV29-1 to TRBJ1-1, with D uncertain. Looked up from germline, CDR1 is SQVTM and CDR2 is ANQGSEA. Trimming took 4 bases from V and 7 from J, leaving 7 bases between them. There are 10 residues in the CDR3. CDR3 protein: CSVVTDEAFF. The CDR3 DNA is TGCAGCGTTGTCACAGATGAAGCTTTCTTT.

This clonotype was counted many times. The chain employs TRBV15 and TRBJ2-7; TRBD1 matches at 8 bases. V trimming: 0 bases; J trimming: 6 bases; junction bases outside the gene matches: 1. This CDR3 region has 13 residues. The germline V gene encodes CDR1 LNHNV and CDR2 YYDKDF (reference sequence). The DNA of the CDR3 is TGTGCCACCAGCAGAGACAGGGGGCGCGAGCAGTACTTC. Translating gives CATSRDRGREQYF.